This TCR beta chain emerged from a study of cytomegalovirus exposure and HLA in healthy donors. V lost 3 bases, J lost 2 bases, and 7 bases lay in between. Germline CDR1 SNHLY, CDR2 FYNNEI. This CDR3 has 13 residues. It was with 60 Vbeta and 13 Jbeta primers that the PCR ran. TCRdb's copy holds only in-frame clones and misses some; the assay was immunoSEQ multiplex PCR. The repertoire has around 130,000 clones, 65% to 85% of them found once; the top ten carry under 1.5%. The sample holds a few counts of this clone. The chain employs TRBV2 and TRBJ1-2, with D possibly TRBD1 on 5 matching bases. The clonotype was recovered from a man aged 50 to 59 in good health and CMV-seronegative. The sequenced material came from PBMCs. CDR3: CASSETVNYGYTF. CDR3 bases: TGTGCCAGCAGTGAGACAGTGAACTATGGCTACACCTTC.